A single sample is the source of the 9 T cell receptor beta chains below, sequenced in a study of radiation and T cells in renal cell carcinoma. The time point denotes: baseline pretreatment blood. As to treatment: 15 Gy SBRT to primary tumor, nephrectomy 4 weeks later. TCRdb's copy holds only in-frame clones and misses some; the assay was immunoSEQ multiplex PCR. The repertoire holds 50,000 to 75,000 clones, with just under 80% as singletons. The material was blood, obtained from a patient whose treatment included radiotherapy and nephrectomy. The receptors shown here come from a man aged 55 to 70 with renal cell carcinoma.

The V gene is TRBV10-1, the J gene TRBJ1-1; the D gene is possibly TRBD1 (5 bases). The germline V gene encodes CDR1 WNHNN and CDR2 SYGVQD (reference sequence). The CDR3 is 14 amino acids. Trimming stripped 8 bases from V and 0 bases from J, with 13 bases between. The CDR3 here is CASSGQGMNTEAFF. The CDR3 DNA sequence: TGCGCCAGCTCCGGTCAGGGAATGAACACTGAAGCTTTCTTT.

This rearrangement joins TRBV4-1 to TRBJ1-1; D not certain. This CDR3 comprises 14 residues. CDR1 MGHRA and CDR2 YSYEKL come from the germline V gene. Trimming left V 0 bases short and J 0 bases short, with 5 bases between. CDR3 DNA: TGCGCCAGCAGCCAAGATTTATTGAACACTGAAGCTTTCTTT. It yields the protein CASSQDLLNTEAFF.

The chain uses TRBV6-5 and TRBJ2-3; no clear D. The CDR3 runs to 15 residues. Trimming shortened V by 3 bases and J by 0 bases, and 10 bases separated the two germline ends. Germline lookup yields CDR1 MNHEY and CDR2 SVGAGI. The CDR3 protein is CASSYKTPSTDTQYF. CDR3 DNA: TGTGCCAGCAGTTATAAAACACCGAGCACAGATACGCAGTATTTT.

The chain is built from TRBV28 and TRBJ1-2; 8 bases line up with TRBD1. This CDR3 contains 13 residues. Per germline, CDR1 MDHEN and CDR2 SYDVKM. Losses at the gene ends were 4 bases for V and 6 bases for J; bases not matched to a gene: 4. The chain's CDR3 is CASSSTGDDGYTF. For the CDR3, the DNA is TGTGCCAGCAGTTCGACAGGGGACGATGGCTACACCTTC.

The table lists this clone with a few counts. At one end the junction does not follow the germline gene, possibly because of a read error. The genes are TRBV19 and TRBJ1-5, with D unresolved. CDR3 length: 15 residues. Germline V gives CDR1 LNHDA, CDR2 SQIVND (reference sequence). CDR3 bases: TGTGCCAGTAGTATAGTGGGAGTGGGGAATCGGCCCCAGCATTTT. Translation: CASSIVGVGNRPQHF.

V is TRBV7-8 and J is TRBJ2-1, with 10 bases fitting TRBD2. V shed 1 base and J 4 bases; nucleotides not matched to a gene: 7. The CDR3 runs 17 residues. Germline V gives CDR1 SGHVS, CDR2 FQNEAQ. CDR3 nucleotide sequence: TGTGCCAGCAGCTTAGGACCCGGGACTAGCGTATACAATGAGCAGTTCTTC. Its protein product is CASSLGPGTSVYNEQFF.

The chain recombines TRBV27 with TRBJ2-3; D may be TRBD1 (7 bases). Trimming took off 6 bases at V and 3 bases at J, with 22 bases between the two ends. Germline values: CDR1 MNHEY, CDR2 SMNVEV (reference sequence). This CDR3 comprises 17 residues. Written as DNA, the CDR3 is TGTGCCAGCAGCCCAAATCAGGGGGGCCTGGAAACAGATACGCAGTATTTT. This translates into CASSPNQGGLETDTQYF.

The chain combines TRBV5-6 with TRBJ2-3, with TRBD2 matching over 14 bases. The CDR3 sequence is 15 residues long. The germline CDR1 and CDR2 sequences are SGHDT and YYEEEE. V trimming: 4 bases; J trimming: 6 bases; junction bases outside the gene matches: 4. The CDR3 region has the DNA TGTGCCAGCAGCCCCCGGACTAGCGGGAGGGATACGCAGTATTTT. As protein: CASSPRTSGRDTQYF.

The V call is TRBV28, the J call TRBJ1-2, with TRBD1 identical over 7 bases. CDR1 and CDR2 from the germline V gene are MDHEN and SYDVKM. J gave up 1 base and V 6 bases, and 5 bases lay outside the gene matches. There are 14 residues in the CDR3. The CDR3 sequence: CASRRTGLNYGYTF. Written as DNA, the CDR3 is TGTGCCAGCAGGCGGACAGGACTTAACTATGGCTACACCTTC.